This is a list of T cell receptor beta chains from one sample in a study of cytomegalovirus exposure and HLA in healthy donors. Clones were sequenced by immunoSEQ multiplex PCR, and TCRdb holds only the in-frame ones, with some missing. The sample shows approximately 150,000 clones, approximately 72% of them seen only once. Sequenced: PBMCs. These receptors were taken from a human donor in good health. CDR3s include the opening cysteine and the closing phenylalanine or tryptophan. D genes are given only for firm matches. Clone size is shown for a subset of rows, as once, few, many or a class of expanded clone.

abundance: -; j_gene: TRBJ1-2; v_gene: TRBV9; d_gene: -; CDR3nt: TGTGCCAGCAGCCCCCGTGGGGGGGCGAACTATGGCTACACCTTC; CDR3aa: CASSPRGGANYGYTF
abundance: -; j_gene: TRBJ2-5; v_gene: TRBV9; d_gene: -; CDR3nt: TGTGCCAGCAGCGTTGCGCAGTATGGGGAGCAGTACTTC; CDR3aa: CASSVAQYGEQYF
abundance: -; j_gene: TRBJ1-5; v_gene: TRBV4-1; d_gene: TRBD1; CDR3nt: TGCGCCAGCAGCCCCCAGGGGGGAGGTTGGACGTACACCAAGCAGCCCCAGCATTTT; CDR3aa: CASSPQGGGWTYTKQPQHF
abundance: -; j_gene: TRBJ2-7; v_gene: TRBV27; d_gene: -; CDR3nt: TGTGCCAGCAGCCAGGTGTTCTCCTACGAGCAGTACTTC; CDR3aa: CASSQVFSYEQYF
abundance: few; j_gene: TRBJ2-7; v_gene: TRBV6-1; d_gene: TRBD2; CDR3nt: TGTGCCAGCAGTGGCAGCGGGGCCCAATACGAGCAGTACTTC; CDR3aa: CASSGSGAQYEQYF
abundance: -; j_gene: TRBJ1-4; v_gene: TRBV9; d_gene: TRBD1; CDR3nt: TGTGCCAGCAGCGTAGTAACAGGGGCCAATGAAAAACTGTTTTTT; CDR3aa: CASSVVTGANEKLFF
abundance: few; j_gene: TRBJ1-1; v_gene: TRBV19; d_gene: -; CDR3nt: TGTGCCAGTAGTGAGGGGAACACTGAAGCTTTCTTT; CDR3aa: CASSEGNTEAFF
abundance: -; j_gene: TRBJ2-3; v_gene: TRBV19; d_gene: -; CDR3nt: TGTGCCAGTAGTATAGGACGGGGGTACCCTGCAGATACGCAGTATTTT; CDR3aa: CASSIGRGYPADTQYF
abundance: -; j_gene: TRBJ2-1; v_gene: TRBV9; d_gene: TRBD2; CDR3nt: TGTGCCAGCAGCGTCGGGACTAGCGGGGGGTATCACAATGAGCAGTTCTTC; CDR3aa: CASSVGTSGGYHNEQFF
abundance: few; j_gene: TRBJ1-1; v_gene: TRBV5-1; d_gene: -; CDR3nt: TGCGCCAGCAGCCTGGGGACACACTCAGGGGACACTGAAGCTTTCTTT; CDR3aa: CASSLGTHSGDTEAFF
abundance: -; j_gene: TRBJ2-7; v_gene: TRBV5-1; d_gene: TRBD1; CDR3nt: TGCGCCAGCTCGACAGGGAGCTCGGACGAGCAGTACTTC; CDR3aa: CASSTGSSDEQYF
abundance: -; j_gene: TRBJ1-3; v_gene: TRBV10-1; d_gene: -; CDR3nt: TGCGCCAGCAGTGAGGCAGGACGGGAAAACACCATATATTTT; CDR3aa: CASSEAGRENTIYF
abundance: -; j_gene: TRBJ2-2; v_gene: TRBV7-2; d_gene: -; CDR3nt: TGTGCCAGCAGCTTTGGGGGGACCGCGAACACCGGGGAGCTGTTTTTT; CDR3aa: CASSFGGTANTGELFF
abundance: -; j_gene: TRBJ2-7; v_gene: TRBV7-2; d_gene: TRBD1; CDR3nt: TGTGCCAGCAGCTTCGACAGGGGGCGAGAGCAGTACTTC; CDR3aa: CASSFDRGREQYF
abundance: -; j_gene: TRBJ1-5; v_gene: TRBV7-2; d_gene: -; CDR3nt: TGTGCCAGCAGCTCGGGACAAAGTCGTCAGCCCCAGCATTTT; CDR3aa: CASSSGQSRQPQHF
abundance: -; j_gene: TRBJ2-7; v_gene: TRBV6-5; d_gene: -; CDR3nt: TGTGCCAGCAGTAGAGACTACGAGCAGTACTTC; CDR3aa: CASSRDYEQYF
abundance: -; j_gene: TRBJ1-4; v_gene: TRBV5-1; d_gene: -; CDR3nt: TGCGCCAGCAGCTCTAACACAGCAACTAATGAAAAACTGTTTTTT; CDR3aa: CASSSNTATNEKLFF
abundance: -; j_gene: TRBJ2-7; v_gene: TRBV30; d_gene: -; CDR3nt: TGTGCCTGGAGTCCCGCGGCCTACGAGCAGTACTTC; CDR3aa: CAWSPAAYEQYF
abundance: -; j_gene: TRBJ1-6; v_gene: TRBV2; d_gene: -; CDR3nt: TGTGCCAGCAGTGGGACGGGAAATTCACCCCTCCACTTT; CDR3aa: CASSGTGNSPLHF
abundance: once; j_gene: TRBJ2-1; v_gene: TRBV18; d_gene: TRBD2; CDR3nt: TGTGCCAGCTCAAGGACTAGCGGGGGGGCCTTGAATGAGCAGTTCTTC; CDR3aa: CASSRTSGGALNEQFF
abundance: -; j_gene: TRBJ2-7; v_gene: TRBV11-2; d_gene: -; CDR3nt: TGTGCCAGCAGCCCAGCCTACGAGCAGTACTTC; CDR3aa: CASSPAYEQYF
abundance: -; j_gene: TRBJ1-1; v_gene: TRBV30; d_gene: -; CDR3nt: TGTGCCTGGGCGTGGGGGGGAGTGAACACTGAAGCTTTCTTT; CDR3aa: CAWAWGGVNTEAFF
abundance: -; j_gene: TRBJ1-1; v_gene: TRBV7-9; d_gene: -; CDR3nt: TGTGCCAGCAGCATTAACAGCAACACTGAAGCTTTCTTT; CDR3aa: CASSINSNTEAFF
abundance: -; j_gene: TRBJ1-2; v_gene: TRBV19; d_gene: -; CDR3nt: TGTGCCAGTAGCCCGATATCGGAGGGCTCCTATGGCTACACCTTC; CDR3aa: CASSPISEGSYGYTF
abundance: -; j_gene: TRBJ2-4; v_gene: TRBV27; d_gene: -; CDR3nt: TGTGCCAGCAGTTCGGGGGACGCCAAAAACATTCAGTACTTC; CDR3aa: CASSSGDAKNIQYF
abundance: -; j_gene: TRBJ2-5; v_gene: TRBV11-2; d_gene: TRBD2; CDR3nt: TGTGCCAGCAGCTTAGTGGGGCGGGAGGCAGAGACCCAGTACTTC; CDR3aa: CASSLVGREAETQYF
abundance: -; j_gene: TRBJ1-6; v_gene: TRBV4-1; d_gene: TRBD1; CDR3nt: TGCGCCAGCAGCCAAGTTTGGACAGGGGCGACTTCACCCCTCCACTTT; CDR3aa: CASSQVWTGATSPLHF